Here is one T cell receptor (beta chain) with its context. Its matching antigen is unknown. The PCR was carried out with 60 Vbeta primers and 13 Jbeta primers. Per the authors' pipeline: Unique TCR beta chains numbered around 80 million in a later analysis, with around 11 million shared. Clones were read by immunoSEQ multiplex PCR, and TCRdb kept only the in-frame ones, dropping some. That table gives V, J and clone size, and the DNA gave D and trimming. The repertoire has approximately 150,000 clones, 70% to 80% of them found once; the top ten carry 1.4%. The data originate from a study of cytomegalovirus exposure and HLA in healthy donors. Study-wide results and limits: It was in a later analysis that TCR association rates were seen to vary by HLA locus, highest for DRB1 and lowest for HLA-C. Later analysis demonstrated an association between a missense DCLRE1C variant and TCR beta V- and J-gene trimming.

The germline V and J ends were trimmed by 1 base and 0 bases, with 8 bases remaining between them. The length of the CDR3 is 15 residues. Germline-derived CDR1 and CDR2 are SGHRS and YFSETQ. The specimen sequenced was PBMCs. The source is a woman in her 30s in good health and CMV-seropositive. This rearrangement joins TRBV5-1 to TRBJ2-1; no definite D call. CDR3 nucleotides: TGCGCCAGCAGCTTGATTCCGAGCTCCTACAATGAGCAGTTCTTC. This encodes CASSLIPSSYNEQFF. The full variable domain, in which reference TRBV5-1 and TRBJ2-1 provide the parts outside the CDR3, is KAGVTQTPRYLIKTRGQQVTLSCSPISGHRSVSWYQQTPGQGLQFLFEYFSETQRNKGNFPGRFSGRQFSNSRSEMNVSTLELGDSALYLCASSLIPSSYNEQFFGPGTRLTVL.